What follows are 10 T cell receptor beta chains derived from one specimen sequenced in a study of Ad26.COV2.S vaccination and SARS-CoV-2 variants. Clones were read by immunoSEQ multiplex PCR, and TCRdb kept only the in-frame ones, dropping some. Seen here are around 320,000 clones, about nine tenths observed once, and the top ten hold around 3.6%. The treatment is: roughly 18 received Ad26.COV2.S at low or high dose, single or two shots; about five received placebo; per-sample allocation not given. Following the first vaccine or placebo injection, samples were taken on day 63. The sequencing used peripheral blood, collected in a trial of Ad26.COV2.S vaccine versus placebo. Receptors originate from a person between 18 and 65 years old who received the Ad26.COV2.S COVID-19 vaccine or a placebo.

V is TRBV7-2 and J is TRBJ1-1; possibly TRBD1 for D (5 bases). V shed 2 bases and J shed 1 base, with 11 bases lying between them. The germline V gene encodes CDR1 SGHTA and CDR2 FQGNSA. The CDR3 consists of 15 residues. Written as DNA, the CDR3 is TGTGCCAGCAGCTTACCCCCAGGGACGAACACTGAAGCTTTCTTT. Its protein is CASSLPPGTNTEAFF. The full variable domain, rest sourced from reference TRBV7-2 and TRBJ1-1, is GAGVSQSPSNKVTEKGKDVELRCDPISGHTALYWYRQSLGQGLEFLIYFQGNSAPDKSGLPSDRFSAERTGGSVSTLTIQRTQQEDSAVYLCASSLPPGTNTEAFFGQGTRLTVV.

V usage is TRBV2 and J usage is TRBJ2-2; D gene uncertain. Germline lookup yields CDR1 SNHLY and CDR2 FYNNEI. This CDR3 has 14 amino acids. Deletions cut 4 bases from V and 0 bases from J, with 6 bases between. CDR3 nucleotide sequence: TGTGCCAGCAGTGGTACTTCGAACACCGGGGAGCTGTTTTTT. Its translation: CASSGTSNTGELFF.

The chain links TRBV6-5 to TRBJ1-5; maybe TRBD1 (6 bases). There are 15 residues in the CDR3. Germline V gives CDR1 MNHEY, CDR2 SVGAGI. Trimming shortened V by 6 bases and J by 0 bases, and 12 bases separated the two germline ends. The CDR3 bases are TGTGCCAGCAGCCCCGGGACAAATAGCAATCAGCCCCAGCATTTT. It encodes CASSPGTNSNQPQHF.

V gene TRBV27 combines with J gene TRBJ2-1, with D possibly TRBD1 on 5 matching bases. The CDR3 runs 19 residues. Trimming stripped 1 base from V and 4 bases from J, with 23 bases between. The germline CDR1 and CDR2 sequences are MNHEY and SMNVEV (reference sequence). The CDR3 DNA follows: TGTGCCAGCAGTTTATTGCGTGGTAGTTACAGGAAAACTTACAATGAGCAGTTCTTC. It yields the protein CASSLLRGSYRKTYNEQFF.

This chain links TRBV19 with TRBJ1-2; D is perhaps TRBD1 (6 bases). Trimming removed 8 bases from V and 4 bases from J, with 17 bases in between. The germline V gene has CDR1 LNHDA and CDR2 SQIVND (reference sequence). This CDR3 contains 14 residues. DNA for the CDR3: TGTGCCAGTCGAGGATGGGAAGGGGGCTATGGCTACACCTTC. Its protein product is CASRGWEGGYGYTF.

The V and J genes are TRBV7-6 and TRBJ2-1; D remains unclear. The CDR3 sequence is 12 residues long. The germline V and J ends were trimmed by 6 bases and 10 bases, with 13 bases remaining between them. CDR1 and CDR2 from the germline V gene are SGHVS and FNYEAQ. CDR3 sequence reads: CASSSMMEEQFF. In nucleotides, the CDR3 is TGTGCCAGCAGTTCAATGATGGAAGAGCAGTTCTTC.

The rearrangement joins TRBV6-6 to TRBJ2-7; 7 nucleotides line up with TRBD1. Germline CDR1 is MNHNY and CDR2 is SVGAGI (reference sequence). Trimming took 3 bases from V and 2 from J; bases not matched to a gene: 7. The length of the CDR3 is 15 residues. The CDR3 here is CASSYFSGQTYEQYF. DNA of the CDR3: TGTGCCAGCAGTTATTTTTCGGGACAGACCTACGAGCAGTACTTC.

The chain couples TRBV11-1 to TRBJ2-5; D is possibly TRBD1 or TRBD2 (5 bases each). Trimming shortened V by 1 base and J by 5 bases, and 14 bases separated the two germline ends. Germline V gene sequence: CDR1 SGHAT, CDR2 FQDESV (reference sequence). The CDR3 runs to 15 residues. The DNA of the CDR3 is TGTGCCAGCAGCTTAGACCGGGGCCTGGGGGAGACCCAGTACTTC. It encodes CASSLDRGLGETQYF.

The gene calls are TRBV5-1 and TRBJ2-5; D remains ambiguous. This CDR3 is built from 18 residues. V was shortened by 4 bases and J by 5 bases, with 27 bases between the two germline ends. Germline V CDR1 and CDR2: SGHRS, YFSETQ. This chain's CDR3 is CASSPGMLFDEVGETQYF. CDR3 coding DNA: TGCGCCAGCAGCCCTGGTATGTTGTTCGATGAGGTCGGGGAGACCCAGTACTTC.

This chain connects TRBV9 to TRBJ2-7, with 9 bases fitting TRBD2. Looked up from germline, CDR1 is SGDLS and CDR2 is YYNGEE. J was trimmed by 4 bases and V by 3 bases; bases with no gene match: 11. The CDR3 runs 16 residues. This chain's CDR3 is CASSADPQRGVYEQYF. In nucleotides, the CDR3 is TGTGCCAGCAGCGCCGACCCACAGCGGGGGGTTTACGAGCAGTACTTC.